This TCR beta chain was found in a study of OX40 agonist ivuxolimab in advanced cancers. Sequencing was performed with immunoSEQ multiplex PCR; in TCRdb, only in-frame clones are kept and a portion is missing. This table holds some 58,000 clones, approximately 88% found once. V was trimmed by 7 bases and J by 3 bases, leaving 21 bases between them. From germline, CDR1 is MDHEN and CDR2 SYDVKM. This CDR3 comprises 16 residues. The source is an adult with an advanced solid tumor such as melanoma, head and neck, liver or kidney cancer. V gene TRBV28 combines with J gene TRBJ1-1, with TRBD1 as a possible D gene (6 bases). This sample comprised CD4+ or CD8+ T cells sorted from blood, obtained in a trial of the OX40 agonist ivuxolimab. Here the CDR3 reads CASNYMGGRGYTEAFF. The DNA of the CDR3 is TGTGCCAGCAACTATATGGGGGGAAGGGGGTACACTGAAGCTTTCTTT.